A selection of T cell receptor beta chains follows, all from one sample in a study of molecular identifiers for immune sequencing clone quantification. A single record per CDR3 protein comes from TCRdb applying MiXCR to the PCR reads. The sample includes 350,000 or so distinct CDR3 sequences, 20% to 25% of them seen just once. Sequencing was performed on naive CD8+ T cells from blood, with Jurkat cell RNA spiked in. These receptors came from a human donor in good health. Some libraries in this study had Jurkat cell RNA spiked in. Each CDR3 is given with its conserved first and last residue. A D gene is named only where the DNA matches it firmly.

len	d_gene	v_gene	CDR3aa
13	TRBD2	TRBV6-2/TRBV6-3	CASSSTGGYERYF
14	.	TRBV12-3/TRBV12-4	CAGSPGTFNQPQHF
15	.	TRBV11-2	CASKLDGSSTDTQYF
12	.	TRBV29-1	CSVLDGTGELFF
12	.	TRBV30	CAWSGSGETQYF
15	.	TRBV5-6	CASSFTGSLAGGLFF
11	.	TRBV27	CATSGGTEAFF
15	TRBD2	TRBV7-2	CASSSLAGDQDTQYF
15	TRBD1	TRBV27	CASSRGGTGTYEQYF
14	.	TRBV18	CVSSPEGQFYEQYF
14	.	TRBV7-9	CASSLVDWGNEQFF
15	.	TRBV4-1	CASSPTHGLVDTQYF
14	TRBD1	TRBV12-3/TRBV12-4	CASSTGGSNTEAFF
13	.	TRBV5-6	CASRFHGTGELFF
13	TRBD1	TRBV27	CASSQGARQPQHF
14	.	TRBV12-3/TRBV12-4	CASSLGRSYNEQFF
14	.	TRBV29-1	CSVESGQGSYEQYF
14	.	TRBV13	CASSLEALGLEQYF
13	.	TRBV6-5	CASSAGLDYEQYF
14	TRBD2	TRBV5-4	CASSPGLGTGELFF
15	TRBD2	TRBV4-3	CASSQDPGTSGEQYF
13	.	TRBV28	CASHRATNEKLFF
15	.	TRBV28	CASSLFRGQEETQYF
13	.	TRBV29-1	CSVAAGTAYEQYF
15	TRBD2	TRBV4-3	CASSQSALADNEQFF
16	TRBD1	TRBV5-1	CASSRVERGPLETQYF
14	.	TRBV4-1	CASSQEHRNTEAFF
17	.	TRBV30	CAWSGGPELNSNQPQHF
13	.	TRBV2	CASRSQGSAEAFF
13	.	TRBV3-1	CASSLGIVTGAFF
20	.	TRBV27	CASSLSVFYSQGLIQETQYF
14	.	TRBV2	CASSGVGYNSPLHF
15	.	TRBV5-5	CASSLGNRDNQPQHF
15	.	TRBV9	CASSVDLAIGDTQYF
18	TRBD1	TRBV6-2/TRBV6-3	CASSFDREVPAYNQPQHF
15	.	TRBV6-1	CASSEGAYPTETQYF
15	TRBD2	TRBV29-1	CSVNGREGAQDTQYF
19	TRBD1	TRBV27	CASSLVAEERTGWTDTQYF
12	.	TRBV7-9	CASSLGLQPQHF
15	.	TRBV4-1	CASSLASLSNQPQHF
16	TRBD2	TRBV15	CATSRDSSGAFMEQFF
16	.	TRBV19	CASKLATRANTGELVF
16	.	TRBV7-9	CASSLLKGGHHYEQYF
13	.	TRBV7-9	CASTDSSTGELFF
13	.	TRBV6-2/TRBV6-3	CASSYGLIYGYTF
19	.	TRBV7-6	CASSLAIRSREWGTRELFF
15	TRBD2	TRBV13	CASSFVRGGSDTQYF
15	.	TRBV2	CASSDPGALTDTQYF
18	TRBD1	TRBV25-1	CASSPPDRLPLAKNIQYF
15	.	TRBV12-3/TRBV12-4	CASSPSGQLQETQYF
12	.	TRBV11-3	CASSSAHNEQFF
15	.	TRBV9	CASSVGTTPSDTQYF
18	.	TRBV3-1	CASSQDTLRIETQETQYF
16	.	TRBV27	CASRETGGAHSSGYTF
16	.	TRBV4-1	CASSQGPDPNTGELFF
14	.	TRBV9	CASSVDGNTDTQYF
14	TRBD1	TRBV13	CASSRDRERTEAFF